The 8 T cell receptor beta chains below all came from one sample that was sequenced in a study of T cells after yellow fever vaccination. TCRdb reanalysed the 5' RACE reads using MiXCR and keeps one entry per CDR3 protein. The data hold under 300,000 distinct CDR3 sequences, with 6.9% observed a single time. The source was CD4+ T cells sorted from PBMCs, collected 15 days after the yellow fever booster vaccination. All receptors come from a man aged 25 to 40 who received the YFV17D yellow fever vaccine.

This clonotype was counted many times. The CDR3 loop reads CASSYPTGKYQETQYF. The CDR3 DNA is TGTGCCAGCAGTTACCCGACAGGGAAGTACCAAGAGACCCAGTACTTC. V and J are TRBV6-2 or TRBV6-3 and TRBJ2-5, with 7 positions matching TRBD1. The CDR3 has 16 amino acids. V trimming: 2 bases; J trimming: 0 bases; junction bases outside the gene matches: 6. Germline V gene sequence: CDR1 MNHEY, CDR2 SVGEGT.

This clonotype was seen a handful of times. This chain connects TRBV10-1 to TRBJ2-1; TRBD2 might be the D (5 bases). This CDR3 is 15 amino acids long. The V gene's germline CDR1 is WNHNN and CDR2 SYGVQD (reference sequence). The germline V and J ends were trimmed by 5 bases and 0 bases, with 11 bases remaining between them. CDR3 amino acids: CASSLQRSSYNEQFF. In DNA form, the CDR3 reads TGCGCCAGCAGTCTCCAGCGGAGCTCCTACAATGAGCAGTTCTTC.

Remarks on this clonotype: Being one base from a much bigger clone, this may be a read error. This chain's CDR3 is CSAGRSGVYQEAQYF. As DNA, the CDR3 is TGCAGTGCTGGGAGGAGCGGAGTGTACCAAGAGGCCCAGTACTTC. The chain is built from TRBV20-1 and TRBJ2-5; D is possibly TRBD2 (6 bases). The CDR3 sequence is 15 residues long. CDR1 DFQATT and CDR2 SNEGSKA come from the germline V gene (reference sequence).

V is TRBV13 and J is TRBJ2-6, with D unresolved. The CDR3 consists of 18 residues. V gave up 4 bases and J gave up 0 bases, with 16 bases separating them. Germline CDR1 reads PRHDT; CDR2 reads FYEKMQ (reference sequence). CDR3 nucleotide sequence: TGTGCCAGCAGCTCACCGTCTACCTTCCACTCTGGGGCCAACGTCCTGACTTTC. Protein: CASSSPSTFHSGANVLTF.

This clonotype was seen only a few times. The chain is built from TRBV29-1 and TRBJ2-2; unclear D gene. CDR3 length equals 16 residues. The germline V gene has CDR1 SQVTM and CDR2 ANQGSEA. V gave up 7 bases and J gave up 1 base, with 19 bases separating them. Written as DNA, the CDR3 is TGCAGCGCCGCACGTGGTTGGGTGGGGAACACCGGGGAGCTGTTTTTT. It specifies CSAARGWVGNTGELFF.

The chain carries TRBV20-1 and TRBJ1-1; D gene unclear. The CDR3 spans 13 residues. The germline V gene has CDR1 DFQATT and CDR2 SNEGSKA (reference sequence). V lost 3 bases and J 5 bases, leaving 13 bases between the germline ends. CDR3 nucleotide sequence: TGCAGTGCTAGGACATTGGGCAAGACTGAAGCTTTCTTT. Translating gives CSARTLGKTEAFF.

This clonotype was observed a handful of times. The genes are TRBV9 and TRBJ2-5; D uncertain. CDR1 is SGDLS, CDR2 YYNGEE, per germline. V gave up 4 bases and J gave up 4 bases, with 8 bases separating them. The CDR3 contains 12 residues. CDR3 in DNA: TGTGCCAGCAGCCCCGTAGGAGAGACCCAGTACTTC. As protein: CASSPVGETQYF.

The rearrangement joins TRBV11-2 to TRBJ2-1; TRBD2 matches at 8 bases. The germline CDR1 and CDR2 sequences are SGHAT and FQNNGV. The CDR3 is made up of 15 amino acids. After removal of 4 bases from V and 2 bases from J, the junction contained 4 bases not matched to a gene. CDR3 in DNA: TGTGCCAGCAGCTACACTAGCGGCACCTACAATGAGCAGTTCTTC. This encodes CASSYTSGTYNEQFF.